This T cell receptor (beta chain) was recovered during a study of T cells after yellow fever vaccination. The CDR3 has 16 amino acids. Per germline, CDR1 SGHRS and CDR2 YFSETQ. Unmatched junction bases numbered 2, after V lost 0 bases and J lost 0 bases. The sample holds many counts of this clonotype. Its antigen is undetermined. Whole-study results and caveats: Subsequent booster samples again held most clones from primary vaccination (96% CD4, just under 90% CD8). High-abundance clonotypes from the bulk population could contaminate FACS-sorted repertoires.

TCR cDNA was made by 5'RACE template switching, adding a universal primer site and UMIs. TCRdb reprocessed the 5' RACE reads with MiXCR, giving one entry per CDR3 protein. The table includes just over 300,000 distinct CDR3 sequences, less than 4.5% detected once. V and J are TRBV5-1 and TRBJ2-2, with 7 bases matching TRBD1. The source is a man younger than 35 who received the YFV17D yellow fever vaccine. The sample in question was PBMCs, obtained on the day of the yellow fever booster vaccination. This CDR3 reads CASSLETGSNTGELFF. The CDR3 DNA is TGCGCCAGCAGCTTGGAGACAGGGTCGAACACCGGGGAGCTGTTTTTT.